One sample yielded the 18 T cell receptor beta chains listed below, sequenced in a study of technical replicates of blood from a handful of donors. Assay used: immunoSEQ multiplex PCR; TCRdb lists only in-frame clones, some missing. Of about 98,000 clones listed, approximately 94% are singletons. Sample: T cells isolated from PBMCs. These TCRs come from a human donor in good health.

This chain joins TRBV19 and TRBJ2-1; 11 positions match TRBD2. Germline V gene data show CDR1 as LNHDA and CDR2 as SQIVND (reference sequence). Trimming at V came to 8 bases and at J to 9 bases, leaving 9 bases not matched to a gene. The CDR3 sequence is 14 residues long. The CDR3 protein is CASQLGSGGGEQFF. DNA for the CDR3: TGTGCCAGTCAATTGGGTAGCGGGGGGGGTGAGCAGTTCTTC.

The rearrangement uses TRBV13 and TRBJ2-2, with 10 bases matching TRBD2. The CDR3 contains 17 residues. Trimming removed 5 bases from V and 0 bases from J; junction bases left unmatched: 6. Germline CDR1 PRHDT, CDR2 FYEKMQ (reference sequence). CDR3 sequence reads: CASSLGLAEANTGELFF. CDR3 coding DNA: TGTGCCAGCAGCCTCGGACTAGCGGAAGCGAACACCGGGGAGCTGTTTTTT.

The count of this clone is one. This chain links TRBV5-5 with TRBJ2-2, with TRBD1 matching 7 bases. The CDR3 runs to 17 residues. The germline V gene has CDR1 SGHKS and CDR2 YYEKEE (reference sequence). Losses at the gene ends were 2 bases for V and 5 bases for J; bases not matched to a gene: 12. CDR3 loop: CASSLKLWDSSTGELFF. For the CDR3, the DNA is TGTGCCAGCAGCTTAAAACTCTGGGACAGTTCGACCGGGGAGCTGTTTTTT.

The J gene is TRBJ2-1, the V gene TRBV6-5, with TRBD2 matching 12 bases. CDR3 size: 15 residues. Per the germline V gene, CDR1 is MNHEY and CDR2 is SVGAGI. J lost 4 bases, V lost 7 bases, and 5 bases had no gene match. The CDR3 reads CASTETSGRYNEQFF. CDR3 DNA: TGTGCCAGCACCGAGACTAGCGGGAGATACAATGAGCAGTTCTTC.

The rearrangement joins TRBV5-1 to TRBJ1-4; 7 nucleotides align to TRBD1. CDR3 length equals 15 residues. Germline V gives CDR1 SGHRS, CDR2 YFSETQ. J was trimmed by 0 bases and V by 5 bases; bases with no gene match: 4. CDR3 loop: CASRLGQATNEKLFF. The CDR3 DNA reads TGCGCCAGCAGATTAGGACAGGCAACTAATGAAAAACTGTTTTTT.

The CDR3, as DNA: TGCAGTGCCTTTAGCGGGTTAAGCTCCTACAATGAGCAGTTCTTC. Protein: CSAFSGLSSYNEQFF. The genes are TRBV29-1 and TRBJ2-1; 7 bases are a match to TRBD2. Germline values: CDR1 SQVTM, CDR2 ANQGSEA. The CDR3 consists of 15 residues.

The CDR3 spells CAILGQLNTEAFF. The CDR3 DNA is TGTGCCATCCTAGGTCAGCTAAACACTGAAGCTTTCTTT. V is TRBV10-3 and J is TRBJ1-1; D remains unclear. The CDR3 is 13 residues long. The germline CDR1 and CDR2 sequences are ENHRY and SYGVKD. V was clipped by 8 bases and J by 2 bases, with 12 bases between them.

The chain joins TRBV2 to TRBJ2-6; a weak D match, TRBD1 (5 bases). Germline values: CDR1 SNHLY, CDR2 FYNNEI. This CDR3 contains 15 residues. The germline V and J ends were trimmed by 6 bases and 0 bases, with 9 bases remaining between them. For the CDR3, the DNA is TGTGCCAGCAGAGACAGTTCCTCTGGGGCCAACGTCCTGACTTTC. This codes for CASRDSSSGANVLTF. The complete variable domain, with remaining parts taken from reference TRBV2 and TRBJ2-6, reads EPEVTQTPSHQVTQMGQEVILRCVPISNHLYFYWYRQILGQKVEFLVSFYNNEISEKSEIFDDQFSVERPDGSNFTLKIRSTKLEDSAMYFCASRDSSSGANVLTFGAGSRLTVL.

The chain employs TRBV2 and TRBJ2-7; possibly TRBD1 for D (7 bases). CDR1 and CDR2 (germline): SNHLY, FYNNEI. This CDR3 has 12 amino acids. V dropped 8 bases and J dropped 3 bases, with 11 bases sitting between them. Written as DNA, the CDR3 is TGTGCCAGCGGAGGGGACAGCTACGAGCAGTACTTC. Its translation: CASGGDSYEQYF.

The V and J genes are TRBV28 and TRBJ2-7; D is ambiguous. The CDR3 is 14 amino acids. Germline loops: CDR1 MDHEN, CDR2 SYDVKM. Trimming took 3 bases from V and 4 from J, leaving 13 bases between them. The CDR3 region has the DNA TGTGCCAGCAGTTTGGGCCAGACAAAATACGAGCAGTACTTC. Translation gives CASSLGQTKYEQYF.

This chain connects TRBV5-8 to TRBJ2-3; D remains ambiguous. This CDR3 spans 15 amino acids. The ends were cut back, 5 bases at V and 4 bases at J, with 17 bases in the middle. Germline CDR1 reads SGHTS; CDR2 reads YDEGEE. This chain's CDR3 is CASRLPTMASDTQYF. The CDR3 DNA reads TGTGCCAGCAGACTACCCACCATGGCCTCAGATACGCAGTATTTT.

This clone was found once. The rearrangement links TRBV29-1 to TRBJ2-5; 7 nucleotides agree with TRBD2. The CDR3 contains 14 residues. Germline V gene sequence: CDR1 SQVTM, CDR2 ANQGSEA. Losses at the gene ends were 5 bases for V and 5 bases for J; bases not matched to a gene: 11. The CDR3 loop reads CSVLPLGREETQYF. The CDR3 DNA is TGCAGCGTTCTCCCCCTGGGGCGGGAGGAGACCCAGTACTTC.

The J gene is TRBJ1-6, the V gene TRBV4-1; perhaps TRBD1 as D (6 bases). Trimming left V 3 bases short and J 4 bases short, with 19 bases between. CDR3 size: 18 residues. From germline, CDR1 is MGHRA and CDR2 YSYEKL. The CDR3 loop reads CASSHDPTGPTYNSPLHF. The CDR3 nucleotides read TGCGCCAGCAGCCACGACCCCACAGGGCCCACATATAATTCACCCCTCCACTTT.

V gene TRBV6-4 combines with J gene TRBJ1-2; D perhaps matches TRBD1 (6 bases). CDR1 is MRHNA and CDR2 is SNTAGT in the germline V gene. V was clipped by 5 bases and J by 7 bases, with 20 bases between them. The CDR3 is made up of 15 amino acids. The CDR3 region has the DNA TGTGCCAGCAGTCCCGGCGGGGGGGCGCAAGGTGGCTACACCTTC. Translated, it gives CASSPGGGAQGGYTF.

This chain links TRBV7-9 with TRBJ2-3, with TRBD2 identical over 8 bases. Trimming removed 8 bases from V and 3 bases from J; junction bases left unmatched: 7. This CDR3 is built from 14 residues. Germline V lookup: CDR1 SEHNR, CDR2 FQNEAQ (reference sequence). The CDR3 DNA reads TGTGCCAGCTTCAGCGGGGGTAGTACAGATACGCAGTATTTT. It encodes CASFSGGSTDTQYF.

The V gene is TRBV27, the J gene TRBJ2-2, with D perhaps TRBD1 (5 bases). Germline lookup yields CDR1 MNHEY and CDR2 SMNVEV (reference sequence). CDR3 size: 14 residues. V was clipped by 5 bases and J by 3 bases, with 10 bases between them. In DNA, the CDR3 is TGTGCCAGCAGTCTAGTGACAGACACCGGGGAGCTGTTTTTT. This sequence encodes CASSLVTDTGELFF.

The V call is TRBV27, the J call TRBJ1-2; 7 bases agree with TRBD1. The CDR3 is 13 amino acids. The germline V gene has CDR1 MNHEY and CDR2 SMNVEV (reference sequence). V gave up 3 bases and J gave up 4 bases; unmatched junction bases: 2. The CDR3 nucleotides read TGTGCCAGCAGTTTGGGACAGTCCTATGGCTACACCTTC. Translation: CASSLGQSYGYTF.

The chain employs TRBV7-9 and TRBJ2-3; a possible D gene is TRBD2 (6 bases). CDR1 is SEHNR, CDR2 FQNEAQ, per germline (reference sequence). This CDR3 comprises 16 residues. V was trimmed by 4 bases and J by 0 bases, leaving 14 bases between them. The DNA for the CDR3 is TGTGCCAGCAGCTCCTGGCCGAGCGGGAGCACAGATACGCAGTATTTT. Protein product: CASSSWPSGSTDTQYF.